This T cell receptor beta chain was observed in a study of OX40 agonist ivuxolimab in advanced cancers. About the research overall: People in dose escalation had one of these cancers: hepatocellular carcinoma, melanoma, renal cell or head and neck cancer. Eligibility admitted prior anti-PD-1, anti-PD-L1 or anti-CTLA-4 therapy; about 40% had some.

The data were produced by immunoSEQ multiplex PCR, yet TCRdb's version contains in-frame clones alone and is incomplete. Here the sample spans roughly 60,000 clones, under 90% being singletons. From germline, CDR1 is LNHDA and CDR2 SQIVND (reference sequence). V shed 10 bases and J shed 6 bases, with 17 bases lying between them. This CDR3 is 13 amino acids long. Samples were taken at baseline and on day 1 of cycles 4 and 7. The sequence was obtained from an adult with an advanced solid tumor such as melanoma, head and neck, liver or kidney cancer. The sequencing here drew on CD4+ or CD8+ T cells sorted from blood, taken in a trial of the OX40 agonist ivuxolimab. The V call is TRBV19, the J call TRBJ2-3; tentative D call: TRBD1 (5 bases). The CDR3, as DNA: TGTGCCACTCGACAGAGCTTCGAGGATACGCAGTATTTT. This sequence encodes CATRQSFEDTQYF.